Listed here are 5 T cell receptor beta chains from one sample, sequenced in a study of Ad26.COV2.S vaccination and SARS-CoV-2 variants. Specified treatment: 19 received Ad26.COV2.S at low or high dose, single or two shots; 5 received placebo; per-sample allocation not given. Each sample was drawn 63 days after the first injection (of vaccine or placebo). Profiling relied on immunoSEQ multiplex PCR, and the TCRdb table lists in-frame clones only, not all of them. The sample yields about 370,000 clones, about 89% seen once. This sample comprised peripheral blood, obtained in a trial of Ad26.COV2.S vaccine versus placebo. These receptors originate from a person aged 18-65 years who received the Ad26.COV2.S COVID-19 vaccine or a placebo.

The CDR3 coding sequence is TGTGCCAGCAGCTTCGGATTCGATCAGCCCCAGCATTTT. This gives the protein CASSFGFDQPQHF. The chain is built from TRBV7-9 and TRBJ1-5; D call uncertain. CDR1 SEHNR and CDR2 FQNEAQ come from the germline V gene (reference sequence). V lost 3 bases and J 5 bases, leaving 8 bases between the germline ends. CDR3 length: 13 residues.

Here the CDR3 DNA reads TGTGCCAGTAGTATAGGCAGGGACAGGGCCTACGAGCAGTACTTC. Translation: CASSIGRDRAYEQYF. The chain recombines TRBV19 with TRBJ2-7, with 9 bases aligning to TRBD1. This CDR3 has 15 residues. The V segment lost 1 base and the J segment 2 bases; nucleotides outside the gene matches: 3. CDR1 is LNHDA and CDR2 is SQIVND in the germline V gene (reference sequence).

The chain joins TRBV30 to TRBJ2-2, with D possibly being TRBD2 (6 bases). V was clipped by 0 bases and J by 1 base, with 12 bases between them. Germline V gene lookup returns CDR1 GTSNPN and CDR2 SVGIG (reference sequence). The CDR3 sequence is 16 residues long. In DNA, the CDR3 is TGTGCCTGGAGTGTACGTATCGGGAGGAACACCGGGGAGCTGTTTTTT. This gives the protein CAWSVRIGRNTGELFF.

The table lists this clone with a few counts. The chain links TRBV27 to TRBJ2-7, with 12 bases that match TRBD2. The germline V gene has CDR1 MNHEY and CDR2 SMNVEV (reference sequence). The length of the CDR3 is 19 residues. Trimming took 6 bases from V and 2 from J; bases not matched to a gene: 17. CDR3 region: CASRRYGTSGLAGPYEQYF. The DNA for the CDR3 is TGTGCCAGCAGGAGATACGGGACTAGCGGGTTGGCGGGGCCCTACGAGCAGTACTTC.

The chain carries TRBV2 and TRBJ1-3; 11 bases are a match to TRBD1. CDR3 length equals 15 residues. CDR1 and CDR2 from the germline V gene are SNHLY and FYNNEI. Trimming took 5 bases from V and 6 from J; bases not matched to a gene: 6. The CDR3 here is CASSTGQGVENTIYF. For the CDR3, the DNA is TGTGCCAGCAGTACGGGACAGGGGGTAGAAAACACCATATATTTT.